What follows describes a single TCR beta chain. What it recognizes is unknown. Other nucleotide sequences in the sample specify the same CDR3. TCRdb's copy holds only in-frame clones and misses some; the assay was immunoSEQ multiplex PCR. This table holds millions of clones, about 95% found once. This sample was included in a study of shared clonotypes between healthy human individuals. Study results and limitations: Clonotypes shared by all four sorted-subset donors had higher generation probabilities than non-shared clonotypes.

Germline V CDR1 and CDR2: SGHRS, YFSETQ. This CDR3 is 17 amino acids long. With 0 bases clipped from V and 3 bases from J, the junction kept 6 bases outside the gene matches. The naive CD8 fraction comprised CD45RO-negative cells positively selected for CCR7 and excluded terminally differentiated effector memory CD45RA+ cells. The sequencing sample was made of naive CD8+ T cells sorted from blood. The clonotype was recovered from a man younger than 30 in good health. V usage is TRBV5-1 and J usage is TRBJ2-1; 10 bases map to TRBD2. The CDR3 nucleotides are TGCGCCAGCAGCTTGGTCCCTAGCGGGGGAGGCTACAATGAGCAGTTCTTC. Protein product: CASSLVPSGGGYNEQFF.